This T cell receptor beta chain stems from a study of shared clonotypes between healthy human individuals. A few counts support this clone. CDR3 length: 12 amino acids. Germline-derived CDR1 and CDR2 are SGHRS and YFSETQ. With 2 bases removed from V and 4 bases from J, the gap between germline ends came to 6 bases. The data were produced by immunoSEQ multiplex PCR, yet TCRdb's version contains in-frame clones alone and is incomplete. The table shows approximately 980,000 clones, with 76% occurring only once. V is TRBV5-1 and J is TRBJ1-2; a possible D gene is TRBD1 (5 bases). This sequence originates from a man between 18 and 35 years old in good health. The sample was memory CD4+ T cells sorted from blood. Documented subset: CD45RA-negative fraction. DNA for the CDR3: TGCGCCAGCAGCTTTGACAGCTATGGCTACACCTTC. It translates to CASSFDSYGYTF.